One and the same sample provided the 15 T cell receptor beta chains below, sequenced in a study of T cell responses to AZD1222 COVID-19 vaccine. TCRdb keeps only in-frame clones here, not all; method: immunoSEQ multiplex PCR. The sample yields 110,000 to 150,000 clones, approximately 85% seen once. The material was peripheral blood, obtained on day 0 of AZD1222 vaccination. The origin of the receptors is an adult in good health.

J is TRBJ1-2 and V is TRBV29-1; D gene uncertain. The length of the CDR3 is 12 residues. From germline, CDR1 is SQVTM and CDR2 ANQGSEA. Between the trimmed V and J ends, which lost 6 bases and 4 bases, there was a span of 12 bases. The CDR3 DNA reads as TGCAGCGTGTCATCGGTAGTCTATGGCTACACCTTC. Amino acids: CSVSSVVYGYTF.

This clone has a handful of counts. This chain connects TRBV7-9 to TRBJ1-5; D is possibly TRBD1 (5 bases). The CDR3 consists of 15 residues. With 6 bases removed from V and 2 bases from J, the gap between germline ends came to 14 bases. Germline CDR1 SEHNR, CDR2 FQNEAQ (reference sequence). CDR3 DNA: TGTGCCAGCAGTTCGGACATTGGGGGCAATCAGCCCCAGCATTTT. It translates to CASSSDIGGNQPQHF.

The chain is built from TRBV11-2 and TRBJ2-5; no clear D gene. There are 11 residues in the CDR3. The ends were cut back, 5 bases at V and 3 bases at J, with 4 bases in the middle. The germline gives CDR1 SGHAT, CDR2 FQNNGV. CDR3 amino acids: CASSPEETQYF. As DNA, the CDR3 is TGTGCCAGCAGCCCCGAAGAGACCCAGTACTTC.

As concerns this clone: Other nucleotide sequences in the sample specify the same CDR3. The J gene is TRBJ1-2, the V gene TRBV18, with 8 bases fitting TRBD1. The CDR3 is 14 amino acids. J lost 2 bases, V lost 6 bases, and 5 bases had no gene match. CDR1 and CDR2 (germline): KGHSH, LQKENI. The CDR3, as DNA: TGTGCCAGCTCCCCCGGACAGGGAAACTATGGCTACACCTTC. This encodes CASSPGQGNYGYTF.

The chain is built from TRBV2 and TRBJ2-7, with D perhaps being TRBD1 or TRBD2 (5 bases each). Trimming cost V 2 bases and J 5 bases, with 7 bases left between them. The germline CDR1 and CDR2 sequences are SNHLY and FYNNEI. This CDR3 comprises 12 residues. CDR3 loop: CASSEWGNEQYF. The CDR3 DNA reads as TGTGCCAGCAGTGAATGGGGGAACGAGCAGTACTTC.

The gene calls are TRBV18 and TRBJ1-2, with unresolved D. Per the germline V gene, CDR1 is KGHSH and CDR2 is LQKENI. The CDR3 loop spans 15 amino acids. Trimming pared 0 bases from V and 4 bases from J, leaving 12 bases between. The CDR3: CASSPPNSFPYGYTF. CDR3 DNA: TGTGCCAGCTCACCACCGAACAGCTTCCCCTATGGCTACACCTTC.

The chain is built from TRBV29-1 and TRBJ2-1, with 7 bases that match TRBD2. J was trimmed by 3 bases and V by 7 bases; bases with no gene match: 12. CDR1 is SQVTM, CDR2 ANQGSEA, per germline. The CDR3 totals 15 residues. The CDR3 here is CSAIPTSAVYNEQFF. The CDR3 DNA reads TGCAGCGCTATCCCAACTAGCGCCGTCTACAATGAGCAGTTCTTC.

This chain uses TRBV5-6 with TRBJ2-3; 8 positions match TRBD2. This CDR3 region has 14 residues. After removal of 7 bases from V and 5 bases from J, the junction contained 9 bases not matched to a gene. CDR1 is SGHDT, CDR2 YYEEEE, per germline. The CDR3 loop reads CASAIRGGLDTQYF. Written as DNA, the CDR3 is TGTGCCAGCGCAATACGGGGGGGTCTAGATACGCAGTATTTT.

The rearrangement links TRBV5-6 to TRBJ1-3; D is undetermined. Germline CDR1 SGHDT, CDR2 YYEEEE. The CDR3 has 14 amino acids. V was shortened by 0 bases and J by 7 bases, with 11 bases between the two germline ends. In DNA, the CDR3 is TGTGCCAGCAGCTTGGGGGGAGCAGAGAACACCATATATTTT. Translating gives CASSLGGAENTIYF.

This clone appeared a single time. The gene calls are TRBV19 and TRBJ1-4; no clear D. V was trimmed by 5 bases and J by 0 bases, leaving 10 bases between them. CDR3 size: 15 residues. CDR1 LNHDA and CDR2 SQIVND come from the germline V gene (reference sequence). DNA of the CDR3: TGTGCCAGTAGTTCCGTTGGGCCAACTAATGAAAAACTGTTTTTT. Amino acids: CASSSVGPTNEKLFF.

The chain is built from TRBV9 and TRBJ2-1, with D possibly matching TRBD2 (5 bases). V was pared by 4 bases and J by 0 bases, with 14 bases between. The CDR3 is 16 residues long. Germline CDR1 SGDLS, CDR2 YYNGEE. The CDR3, as DNA: TGTGCCAGCAGCCTTTGGACTGGAAGCTCCTACAATGAGCAGTTCTTC. This encodes CASSLWTGSSYNEQFF.

Points on this clone: Mismatch with germline at one junction end may stem from a read error. J is TRBJ2-2 and V is TRBV18; perhaps TRBD1 as D (6 bases). This CDR3 is built from 14 residues. Per the germline V gene, CDR1 is KGHSH and CDR2 is LQKENI. The CDR3 reads CASSPQGNTGELFF. Here the CDR3 DNA reads TGTGCCAGCTCCCCACAGGGAAACACCGGGGAGCTGTTTTTT.

The J gene is TRBJ1-4, the V gene TRBV5-1; no clear D gene. The CDR3 length is 14 residues. V lost 8 bases and J 0 bases, leaving 11 bases between the germline ends. CDR1 and CDR2 (germline): SGHRS, YFSETQ. The CDR3 region is CASKTSATNEKLFF. As DNA, the CDR3 is TGCGCCAGTAAGACGTCCGCAACTAATGAAAAACTGTTTTTT.

This chain links TRBV30 with TRBJ1-4; D perhaps matches TRBD1 (5 bases). Trimming took 0 bases from V and 8 from J, leaving 19 bases between them. CDR3 length: 16 residues. Germline V gives CDR1 GTSNPN, CDR2 SVGIG (reference sequence). CDR3 region: CAWSVSPRRVGEKLFF. DNA of the CDR3: TGTGCCTGGAGTGTTAGTCCCCGCAGGGTTGGAGAAAAACTGTTTTTT.

V usage is TRBV7-9 and J usage is TRBJ1-6, with 7 positions matching TRBD1. Germline V gene data show CDR1 as SEHNR and CDR2 as FQNEAQ (reference sequence). This CDR3 is 13 amino acids long. Trimming at V came to 3 bases and at J to 7 bases, leaving 0 bases not matched to a gene. CDR3: CASSLTGNSPLHF. The DNA of the CDR3 is TGTGCCAGCAGCTTGACAGGGAATTCACCCCTCCACTTT.